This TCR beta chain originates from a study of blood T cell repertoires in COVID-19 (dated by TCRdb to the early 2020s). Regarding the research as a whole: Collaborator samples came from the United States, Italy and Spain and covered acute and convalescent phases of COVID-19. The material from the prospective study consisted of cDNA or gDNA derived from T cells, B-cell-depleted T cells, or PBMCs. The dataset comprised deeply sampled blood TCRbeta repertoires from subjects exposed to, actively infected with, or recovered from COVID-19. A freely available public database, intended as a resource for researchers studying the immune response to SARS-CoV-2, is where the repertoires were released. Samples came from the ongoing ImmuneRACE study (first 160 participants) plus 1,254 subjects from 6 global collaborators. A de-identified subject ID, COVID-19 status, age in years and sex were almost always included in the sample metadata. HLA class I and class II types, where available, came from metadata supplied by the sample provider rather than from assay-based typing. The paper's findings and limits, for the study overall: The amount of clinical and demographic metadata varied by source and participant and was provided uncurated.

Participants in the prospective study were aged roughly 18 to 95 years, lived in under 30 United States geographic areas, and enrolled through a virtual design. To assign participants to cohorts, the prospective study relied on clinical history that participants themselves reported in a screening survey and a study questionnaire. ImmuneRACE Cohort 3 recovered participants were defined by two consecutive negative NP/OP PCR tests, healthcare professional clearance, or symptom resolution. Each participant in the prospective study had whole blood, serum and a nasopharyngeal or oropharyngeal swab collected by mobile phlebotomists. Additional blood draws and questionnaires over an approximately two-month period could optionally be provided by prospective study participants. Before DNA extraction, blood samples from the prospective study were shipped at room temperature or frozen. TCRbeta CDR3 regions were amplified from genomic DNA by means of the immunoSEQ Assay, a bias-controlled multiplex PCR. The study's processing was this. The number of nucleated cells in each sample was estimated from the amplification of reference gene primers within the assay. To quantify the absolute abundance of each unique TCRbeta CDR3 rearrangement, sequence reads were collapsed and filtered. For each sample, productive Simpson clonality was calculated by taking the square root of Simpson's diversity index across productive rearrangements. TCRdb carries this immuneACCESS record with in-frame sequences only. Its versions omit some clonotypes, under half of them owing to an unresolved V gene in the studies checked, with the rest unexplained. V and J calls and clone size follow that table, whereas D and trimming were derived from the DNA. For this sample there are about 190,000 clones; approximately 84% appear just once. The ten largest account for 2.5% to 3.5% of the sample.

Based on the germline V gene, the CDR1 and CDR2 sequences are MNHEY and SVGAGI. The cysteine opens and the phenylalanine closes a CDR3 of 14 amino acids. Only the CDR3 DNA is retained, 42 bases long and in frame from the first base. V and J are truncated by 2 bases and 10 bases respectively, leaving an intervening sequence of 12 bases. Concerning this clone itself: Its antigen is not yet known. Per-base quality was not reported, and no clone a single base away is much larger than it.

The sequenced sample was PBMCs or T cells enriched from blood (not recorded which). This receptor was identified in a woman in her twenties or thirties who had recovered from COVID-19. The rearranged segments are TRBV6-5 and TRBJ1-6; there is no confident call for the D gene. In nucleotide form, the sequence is TGTGCCAGCAGTTACCCCTCCCGGGGATCACCCCTCCACTTT. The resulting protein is CASSYPSRGSPLHF.